What follows are 8 T cell receptor beta chains derived from one specimen sequenced in a study of blood T cell repertoires in COVID-19. Data came from immunoSEQ multiplex PCR; TCRdb stores just in-frame clones and leaves some out. The sample records some 120,000 clones, approximately 82% being singletons. Specimen: peripheral blood. Receptors originate from a man aged 65-85 years with active or convalescent COVID-19.

This clone was observed a few times. The rearrangement links TRBV19 to TRBJ1-5, with D unclear. Germline V gene lookup returns CDR1 LNHDA and CDR2 SQIVND (reference sequence). This CDR3 has 13 amino acids. V lost 0 bases and J 9 bases, leaving 9 bases between the germline ends. This CDR3 is CASSIELARPQHF. CDR3 nucleotide sequence: TGTGCCAGTAGTATAGAACTCGCTCGGCCCCAGCATTTT. Looking up the rest from reference TRBV19 and TRBJ1-5 gives the full variable domain: DGGITQSPKYLFRKEGQNVTLSCEQNLNHDAMYWYRQDPGQGLRLIYYSQIVNDFQKGDIAEGYSVSREKKESFPLTVTSAQKNPTAFYLCASSIELARPQHFGDGTRLSIL.

The chain employs TRBV27 and TRBJ2-7; 11 nucleotides line up with TRBD1. Germline values: CDR1 MNHEY, CDR2 SMNVEV (reference sequence). With 6 bases clipped from V and 2 bases from J, the junction kept 6 bases outside the gene matches. The CDR3 runs 15 residues. CDR3 bases: TGTGCCAGCAGATCTATGGGACAGGGGGCCTACGAGCAGTACTTC. As protein: CASRSMGQGAYEQYF.

The chain carries TRBV21-1 and TRBJ2-3; the table's TRBD1 call for D was not verified on the DNA. TRBV21-1 has pseudogene status. This CDR3 comprises 17 residues. The CDR3 DNA reads TGTGCCAGCAGCAAAGAGGCGGAGGACAGCAACACAGATACGCAGTATTTT. Amino acid sequence: CASSKEAEDSNTDTQYF.

V is TRBV19 and J is TRBJ1-1; TRBD1 might be the D (5 bases). Germline CDR1 reads LNHDA; CDR2 reads SQIVND (reference sequence). Between the trimmed V and J ends, which lost 2 bases and 3 bases, there was a span of 7 bases. The CDR3 has 13 amino acids. This chain's CDR3 is CASSIRGDTEAFF. The CDR3 nucleotides are TGTGCCAGTAGTATACGGGGGGACACTGAAGCTTTCTTT.

The chain employs TRBV2 and TRBJ2-5; 12 positions agree with TRBD2. With V trimmed by 10 bases and J by 5 bases, 5 bases remained unmatched. CDR3 length equals 13 residues. Germline CDR1 SNHLY, CDR2 FYNNEI. The CDR3 region is CATGLAGWETQYF. The CDR3 region has the DNA TGTGCCACAGGACTAGCGGGATGGGAGACCCAGTACTTC. The full variable domain, its missing parts supplied by reference TRBV2 and TRBJ2-5, is EPEVTQTPSHQVTQMGQEVILRCVPISNHLYFYWYRQILGQKVEFLVSFYNNEISEKSEIFDDQFSVERPDGSNFTLKIRSTKLEDSAMYFCATGLAGWETQYFGPGTRLLVL.

The DNA of the CDR3 is TGTGCCAGCAGGAAACAGGCCATGAACACTGAAGCTTTCTTT. It encodes CASRKQAMNTEAFF. The J gene is TRBJ1-1, the V gene TRBV28, with D maybe TRBD1 (5 bases). Germline CDR1 is MDHEN and CDR2 is SYDVKM. The CDR3 sequence is 14 residues long. The V gene lost 6 bases and the J gene lost 0 bases, with 11 bases spanning the gap.

The chain employs TRBV19 and TRBJ2-2, with 9 bases that match TRBD2. In germline, CDR1 is LNHDA, CDR2 SQIVND (reference sequence). The CDR3 has 15 residues. V shed 7 bases and J 1 base; nucleotides not matched to a gene: 4. CDR3 bases: TGTGCCAGTAAAGCGACTAGCGGGAACACCGGGGAGCTGTTTTTT. As protein: CASKATSGNTGELFF.

The rearrangement links TRBV18 to TRBJ2-1, with D tentatively TRBD1 (5 bases). V lost 2 bases and J 7 bases, leaving 12 bases between the germline ends. Looked up from germline, CDR1 is KGHSH and CDR2 is LQKENI. The CDR3 contains 14 residues. The CDR3, as DNA: TGTGCCAGCTCACCAGGGCAGGGAAAAAATGAGCAGTTCTTC. Translated: CASSPGQGKNEQFF.